These 30 T cell receptor beta chains were all obtained from the same sample, sequenced in a study of blood T cell repertoires in COVID-19. TCRdb keeps only in-frame clones here, not all; method: immunoSEQ multiplex PCR. The sample yields about 260,000 clones, 70% to 90% seen once. Sequencing input: peripheral blood. Every receptor here comes from a man aged 30-40 years with active or convalescent COVID-19.

This rearrangement joins TRBV7-9 to TRBJ2-3; maybe TRBD1 (6 bases). V was shortened by 7 bases and J by 3 bases, with 11 bases between the two germline ends. The CDR3 loop spans 13 amino acids. CDR1 and CDR2 from the germline V gene are SEHNR and FQNEAQ (reference sequence). The CDR3 bases are TGTGCCAGCATACTAGGGGGAACAGATACGCAGTATTTT. Amino acids: CASILGGTDTQYF.

The chain combines TRBV6-2 or TRBV6-3 with TRBJ2-5, with a tentative D call TRBD1 (5 bases). V lost 2 bases and J lost 4, with 14 bases in between. CDR3 length: 15 amino acids. CDR1 and CDR2 from the germline V gene are MNHEY and SVGEGT. The CDR3 here is CASSYTQGRRETQYF. CDR3 DNA: TGTGCCAGCAGTTACACGCAGGGTAGGCGAGAGACCCAGTACTTC.

This clone has just one count. V is TRBV14 and J is TRBJ2-1, with D possibly matching TRBD2 (6 bases). Trimming took off 2 bases at V and 7 bases at J, with 9 bases between the two ends. The CDR3 has 13 residues. Germline V gene data show CDR1 as SGHDN and CDR2 as FVKESK. The CDR3: CASSQFGGNEQFF. Here the CDR3 DNA reads TGTGCCAGCAGCCAATTCGGGGGAAATGAGCAGTTCTTC.

The V gene is TRBV5-1, the J gene TRBJ1-1, with no clear D. The germline V and J ends were trimmed by 3 bases and 0 bases, with 6 bases remaining between them. The CDR3 loop spans 13 amino acids. The germline V gene has CDR1 SGHRS and CDR2 YFSETQ. CDR3 amino acids: CASSSNMNTEAFF. DNA of the CDR3: TGCGCCAGCAGCTCAAACATGAACACTGAAGCTTTCTTT.

The V call is TRBV19, the J call TRBJ2-1; 9 nucleotides line up with TRBD1. V trimming: 5 bases; J trimming: 8 bases; junction bases outside the gene matches: 16. This CDR3 is 17 amino acids long. Germline CDR1 and CDR2: LNHDA and SQIVND (reference sequence). The CDR3 here is CASSSYFGQGLSDEQFF. CDR3 in DNA: TGTGCCAGTAGTTCATATTTTGGACAGGGGTTGTCGGATGAGCAGTTCTTC.

The chain has TRBV20-1 and TRBJ2-3; TRBD2 might be the D (5 bases). This CDR3 is 15 amino acids long. The V end was cut by 3 bases, the J end by 4 bases, with 17 bases between. CDR1 DFQATT and CDR2 SNEGSKA come from the germline V gene (reference sequence). The CDR3 reads CSASPPSGRADTQYF. The CDR3 DNA reads TGCAGTGCTAGTCCCCCCAGCGGAAGGGCAGATACGCAGTATTTT.

The J gene is TRBJ1-4, the V gene TRBV29-1, with TRBD1 as a possible D gene (6 bases). V gave up 5 bases and J gave up 2 bases, with 12 bases separating them. The germline V gene has CDR1 SQVTM and CDR2 ANQGSEA. This CDR3 is built from 14 residues. The DNA for the CDR3 is TGCAGCGTTTTCCGGGGGGCGACTAATGAAAAACTGTTTTTT. Encoded protein: CSVFRGATNEKLFF.

The gene calls are TRBV28 and TRBJ2-7; a weak D match, TRBD1 (6 bases). The germline V gene has CDR1 MDHEN and CDR2 SYDVKM. This CDR3 region has 16 residues. The V end was cut by 4 bases, the J end by 0 bases, with 16 bases between. The CDR3 coding sequence is TGTGCCAGCAGTTCCTCCGGGACACCTCCCTCCTACGAGCAGTACTTC. Translation gives CASSSSGTPPSYEQYF. The variable domain in full, with the rest retrieved from reference TRBV28 and TRBJ2-7, is DVKVTQSSRYLVKRTGEKVFLECVQDMDHENMFWYRQDPGLGLRLIYFSYDVKMKEKGDIPEGYSVSREKKERFSLILESASTNQTSMYLCASSSSGTPPSYEQYFGPGTRLTVT.

The chain uses TRBV5-1 and TRBJ2-1, with 10 bases that match TRBD2. The CDR3 covers 16 residues. Germline loops: CDR1 SGHRS, CDR2 YFSETQ. V shed 5 bases, J shed 8 bases, and the junction held 13 bases outside the gene matches. CDR3: CASRFGDSGGRDEQFF. As DNA, the CDR3 is TGCGCCAGCAGATTTGGTGATAGCGGGGGGCGGGATGAGCAGTTCTTC.

This clone was counted once. The V call is TRBV27, the J call TRBJ1-1; perhaps TRBD1 as D (5 bases). Germline loops: CDR1 MNHEY, CDR2 SMNVEV (reference sequence). V lost 5 bases and J 1 base, leaving 11 bases between the germline ends. This CDR3 is built from 14 residues. CDR3: CASSPNTGNTEAFF. CDR3 in DNA: TGTGCCAGCAGTCCAAACACAGGGAACACTGAAGCTTTCTTT.

The gene calls are TRBV5-1 and TRBJ2-3; TRBD2 aligns across 11 bases. The germline V gene encodes CDR1 SGHRS and CDR2 YFSETQ. V trimming: 0 bases; J trimming: 4 bases; junction bases outside the gene matches: 4. The CDR3 is 16 amino acids. CDR3 nucleotide sequence: TGCGCCAGCAGCTTGGGGACTAGCGGGTCATCAGATACGCAGTATTTT. Translation gives CASSLGTSGSSDTQYF.

V gene TRBV11-2 combines with J gene TRBJ1-6, with no clear D. Germline-derived CDR1 and CDR2 are SGHAT and FQNNGV. The CDR3 consists of 15 residues. The V end was cut by 0 bases, the J end by 7 bases, with 10 bases between. In nucleotides, the CDR3 is TGTGCCAGCAGCTTAGATTACCAGATCAATTCACCCCTCCACTTT. Its protein product is CASSLDYQINSPLHF.

This chain connects TRBV25-1 to TRBJ2-7; TRBD2 aligns across 10 bases. V gave up 2 bases and J gave up 0 bases; unmatched junction bases: 7. The CDR3 contains 17 residues. Per germline, CDR1 MGHDK and CDR2 SYGVNS. CDR3 residues: CASSEPLASGGSYEQYF. CDR3 nucleotide sequence: TGTGCCAGCAGTGAACCGCTAGCTAGCGGGGGCTCCTACGAGCAGTACTTC.

The chain recombines TRBV6-4 with TRBJ2-7; weak D call: TRBD2 (7 bases). Germline lookup yields CDR1 MRHNA and CDR2 SNTAGT. The germline V and J ends were trimmed by 10 bases and 3 bases, with 25 bases remaining between them. CDR3 length: 16 amino acids. CDR3 protein: CATTRGGHRAIYEQYF. The CDR3 bases are TGTGCCACCACGAGGGGGGGGCACAGGGCGATCTACGAGCAGTACTTC.

The rearrangement uses TRBV11-2 and TRBJ2-5; D is uncertain. CDR1 is SGHAT, CDR2 FQNNGV, per germline. There are 14 residues in the CDR3. Trimming removed 1 base from V and 3 bases from J, with 9 bases in between. For the CDR3, the DNA is TGTGCCAGCAGCTTAGGGGCAGGAAAAGAGACCCAGTACTTC. It codes for CASSLGAGKETQYF.

The V gene is TRBV19, the J gene TRBJ1-2; 9 nucleotides line up with TRBD1. J gave up 5 bases and V 5 bases, and 12 bases lay outside the gene matches. CDR1 and CDR2 from the germline V gene are LNHDA and SQIVND (reference sequence). The CDR3 sequence is 16 residues long. The CDR3 DNA is TGTGCCAGTAGTGGAACCTACAGGGGGCTCGGGTATGGCTACACCTTC. This codes for CASSGTYRGLGYGYTF.

The sample holds a few counts of this clone. The gene calls are TRBV2 and TRBJ1-3, with D maybe TRBD1 (5 bases). CDR1 and CDR2 from the germline V gene are SNHLY and FYNNEI. V gave up 7 bases and J gave up 2 bases, with 15 bases separating them. The CDR3 sequence is 15 residues long. The CDR3 spells CASTILSGTGNTIYF. The CDR3 DNA reads as TGTGCCAGCACGATCTTGTCAGGGACTGGAAACACCATATATTTT. Combining the CDR3 with reference TRBV2 and TRBJ1-3 gives the whole variable domain EPEVTQTPSHQVTQMGQEVILRCVPISNHLYFYWYRQILGQKVEFLVSFYNNEISEKSEIFDDQFSVERPDGSNFTLKIRSTKLEDSAMYFCASTILSGTGNTIYFGEGSWLTVV.

Only one count was recorded for this clone. V is TRBV15 and J is TRBJ1-4, with D unresolved. V lost 7 bases, J lost 0 bases, and 9 bases lay in between. This CDR3 has 14 residues. Germline loops: CDR1 LNHNV, CDR2 YYDKDF (reference sequence). CDR3 nucleotides: TGTGCCACCACCGTCCCAGCAACTAATGAAAAACTGTTTTTT. Amino acid sequence: CATTVPATNEKLFF.

The chain carries TRBV9 and TRBJ2-5, with D unresolved. CDR1 SGDLS and CDR2 YYNGEE come from the germline V gene. Between the trimmed V and J ends, which lost 0 bases and 4 bases, there was a span of 7 bases. This CDR3 is 13 amino acids long. The chain's CDR3 is CASSVAPRETQYF. The CDR3 nucleotides are TGTGCCAGCAGCGTAGCCCCGCGAGAGACCCAGTACTTC.

This chain uses TRBV5-5 with TRBJ2-5; 9 nucleotides agree with TRBD1. This CDR3 region has 17 residues. Germline CDR1 is SGHKS and CDR2 is YYEKEE (reference sequence). V gave up 1 base and J gave up 3 bases; unmatched junction bases: 10. The CDR3, as DNA: TGTGCCAGCAGCTTGCTGGGTTCGACAGGGGGAGAAGAGACCCAGTACTTC. It encodes CASSLLGSTGGEETQYF.

The chain links TRBV19 to TRBJ2-7; TRBD1 matches at 10 bases. Trimming removed 3 bases from V and 2 bases from J; junction bases left unmatched: 7. Germline CDR1 reads LNHDA; CDR2 reads SQIVND (reference sequence). This CDR3 region has 16 residues. CDR3 sequence (DNA): TGTGCCAGTAGTATTACTAGTGGGACAGGGGCCTACGAGCAGTACTTC. It translates to CASSITSGTGAYEQYF. Together with reference TRBV19 and TRBJ2-7, the CDR3 gives the full variable domain: DGGITQSPKYLFRKEGQNVTLSCEQNLNHDAMYWYRQDPGQGLRLIYYSQIVNDFQKGDIAEGYSVSREKKESFPLTVTSAQKNPTAFYLCASSITSGTGAYEQYFGPGTRLTVT.

The chain combines TRBV5-1 with TRBJ2-7; 10 bases align to TRBD1. Germline CDR1 and CDR2: SGHRS and YFSETQ. The CDR3 has 15 residues. Trimming took 4 bases from V and 3 from J; bases not matched to a gene: 7. In DNA, the CDR3 is TGCGCCAGCAGCGCGCCGGGACAGGGGTTCTACGAGCAGTACTTC. The encoded protein is CASSAPGQGFYEQYF.

The DNA for the CDR3 is TGTGCCAGCTCACCATCCGGTGGCCAAGAGACCCAGTACTTC. Translating it yields CASSPSGGQETQYF. The chain uses TRBV18 and TRBJ2-5, with unresolved D. V was trimmed by 2 bases and J by 1 base, leaving 8 bases between them. The CDR3 spans 14 residues. The germline CDR1 and CDR2 sequences are KGHSH and LQKENI.

The genes are TRBV2 and TRBJ2-7; 7 bases line up with TRBD1. Germline values: CDR1 SNHLY, CDR2 FYNNEI. The CDR3 runs to 13 residues. The junction had 5 bases not matched to a gene; V was cut back by 7 bases and J by 2 bases. Here the CDR3 DNA reads TGTGCCAGCAAGACAGGGTTCACCTACGAGCAGTACTTC. It translates to CASKTGFTYEQYF.

The chain recombines TRBV4-1 with TRBJ2-6; the match to TRBD1 covers 9 bases. V lost 3 bases to trimming and J lost 4 bases; unmatched junction nucleotides: 10. The CDR3 totals 18 residues. Germline CDR1 is MGHRA and CDR2 is YSYEKL. For the CDR3, the DNA is TGCGCCAGCAGCCATCGATGGACAGGGGCAGAGGGGGCCAACGTCCTGACTTTC. It specifies CASSHRWTGAEGANVLTF.

The chain carries TRBV5-5 and TRBJ1-1; D is unclear. The germline V gene encodes CDR1 SGHKS and CDR2 YYEKEE (reference sequence). Trimming cost V 4 bases and J 12 bases, with 19 bases left between them. This CDR3 comprises 13 residues. In DNA form, the CDR3 reads TGTGCCAGCAGCATCCGAGAGAGAGGTGCGCCTTTCTTT. The encoded protein is CASSIRERGAPFF.

The J gene is TRBJ2-7, the V gene TRBV5-4; a possible D gene is TRBD1 (6 bases). Germline loops: CDR1 SGHNT, CDR2 YYREEE (reference sequence). The V end was cut by 0 bases, the J end by 2 bases, with 9 bases between. The CDR3 contains 14 residues. The CDR3 is CASSLEAGAYEQYF. The CDR3 DNA is TGTGCCAGCAGCTTGGAGGCAGGGGCCTACGAGCAGTACTTC. Complete variable domain (other parts from reference TRBV5-4 and TRBJ2-7): ETGVTQSPTHLIKTRGQQVTLRCSSQSGHNTVSWYQQALGQGPQFIFQYYREEENGRGNFPPRFSGLQFPNYSSELNVNALELDDSALYLCASSLEAGAYEQYFGPGTRLTVT.

The table lists this clone with a few counts. The chain links TRBV6-5 to TRBJ1-1, with 10 nucleotides matching TRBD1. This CDR3 region has 15 residues. V dropped 5 bases and J dropped 8; count of bases not matched to a gene: 11. The germline V gene has CDR1 MNHEY and CDR2 SVGAGI. Here the CDR3 reads CASSRDRGERREAFF. The CDR3 coding sequence is TGTGCCAGCAGTAGGGACAGGGGAGAAAGGCGCGAAGCTTTCTTT.

The chain's CDR3 is CASSFSAGPQNQETQYF. The CDR3 nucleotides read TGTGCCAGCAGCTTTTCTGCGGGACCGCAAAACCAAGAGACCCAGTACTTC. This chain uses TRBV5-4 with TRBJ2-5; possibly TRBD2 for D (6 bases). Trimming removed 2 bases at V and 0 bases at J, with 17 bases between. The CDR3 contains 17 residues. Germline-derived CDR1 and CDR2 are SGHNT and YYREEE (reference sequence). Full variable domain (outside the CDR3, taken from reference TRBV5-4 and TRBJ2-5): ETGVTQSPTHLIKTRGQQVTLRCSSQSGHNTVSWYQQALGQGPQFIFQYYREEENGRGNFPPRFSGLQFPNYSSELNVNALELDDSALYLCASSFSAGPQNQETQYFGPGTRLLVL.

The rearrangement uses TRBV20-1 and TRBJ2-3; no clear D gene. Trimming took off 6 bases at V and 6 bases at J, with 10 bases between the two ends. The germline V gene encodes CDR1 DFQATT and CDR2 SNEGSKA (reference sequence). The CDR3 has 11 residues. This CDR3 is CSAPQWDTQYF. CDR3 coding DNA: TGCAGTGCGCCTCAGTGGGATACGCAGTATTTT.